This TCR beta chain is drawn from a study of shared clonotypes between healthy human individuals. On the study more broadly: Researchers drew samples from two women and a few men aged 18 to 49. The study's findings and limits: Few donors limited the genetic and exposure-history diversity represented.

Several immunoSEQ plates received, in even portions, the genomic DNA of each subset. The method was immunoSEQ multiplex PCR; TCRdb's version includes in-frame clones alone and lacks a portion of them. The table records 2,100,000 or so clones, 90% to 97% of them present only once. A split of CD4+ cells into CD45RA+ naive and CD45RA-negative memory subsets was performed. In regard to this clone: Its target is unknown.

The CDR3 extends over 12 amino acids. The germline V gene encodes CDR1 ENHRY and CDR2 SYGVKD. V gave up 11 bases and J gave up 4 bases, with 14 bases separating them. Sample: naive CD4+ T cells sorted from blood. Noted subset: CD45RA+ positively selected. J is TRBJ1-1 and V is TRBV10-3; D is possibly TRBD1 (5 bases). The TCR sequence derives from a man between 18 and 35 years old in good health. CDR3 DNA sequence: TGTGCCTCTCAGAGCGGGGGCACTGAAGCTTTCTTT. Translating gives CASQSGGTEAFF.